The T cell receptor beta chain described here comes from a study of blood T cell repertoires in COVID-19. Study-level information: The United States, Italy and Spain supplied acute and convalescent COVID-19 samples. From T cells, B-cell-depleted T cells, or PBMCs came the material, which was cDNA or gDNA.

Methods used by the authors: Reference gene primer amplification in the assay estimated nucleated cell counts. Assay: immunoSEQ multiplex PCR; the TCRdb copy retains only in-frame clones and omits some. V and J calls and clone size are given by that table; D and trimming were obtained from the DNA. The sample yields a few hundred thousand clones, 81% seen once. V lost 1 base to trimming and J lost 0 bases, with 10 bases between them. This CDR3 region has 17 residues. Germline V gene lookup returns CDR1 SGHNT and CDR2 YENEEA. The source material was peripheral blood. This chain joins TRBV11-3 and TRBJ2-6; tentative D call: TRBD1 (6 bases). This clonotype was obtained from a human donor with acute or convalescent COVID-19. The donor label of this sample is uncertain. The CDR3 region has the DNA TGTGCCAGCAGCTTAGGCAGGGGAAACTCTGGGGCCAACGTCCTGACTTTC. Translating it yields CASSLGRGNSGANVLTF.